This TCR beta chain is from a study of neurological immune-mediated disorders. Regarding time point: longitudinal time-point 3. The unsorted libraries were prepared from 2 million PBMCs (stored at -80 C). By 5'RACE with 10-nucleotide random UMIs, the cDNA was made. In TCRdb, the 5' RACE reads were re-called with MiXCR into one record per CDR3 protein. The table has about 53,000 distinct CDR3 sequences, more than 7% seen once. About this clonotype itself: The antigen is not known.

Germline trimming cut 0 bases from V and 10 bases from J; bases unmatched to any gene: 8. Per germline, CDR1 LGHNA and CDR2 YNFKEQ. CDR3 length equals 15 residues. General study points: It was HTLV-1-associated myelopathy that showed the most TCR clonal expansion, while multiple sclerosis showed the least, falling below healthy controls. No expanded-clone CDR3 amino acid sequence recurred across subjects, suggesting private TCR-beta repertoires.

Sequences were obtained from PBMCs. The receptor's source is a woman between 40 and 55 years old in good health. The rearrangement uses TRBV4-2 and TRBJ2-4; 8 bases map to TRBD2. CDR3: CASSQDLSGGLIQYF. The CDR3 nucleotides are TGTGCCAGCAGCCAAGATCTTTCGGGAGGGTTAATTCAGTACTTC.